Listed here are 12 T cell receptor beta chains from one sample, sequenced in a study of radiotherapy plus CTLA-4 blockade in lung cancer. Assay used: immunoSEQ multiplex PCR; TCRdb lists only in-frame clones, some missing. The table shows fewer than 70,000 clones, with around 80% occurring only once. The material sequenced was peripheral blood, taken from a patient treated with radiotherapy plus ipilimumab. These receptor sequences come from a human donor with non-small cell lung cancer who had a complete response to radiotherapy plus ipilimumab.

A word on this clone: The sample carries other DNA sequences with the same CDR3. The chain employs TRBV30 and TRBJ2-5; D not resolved. V was cut by 2 bases and J by 4 bases, with 5 bases left in between. The germline CDR1 and CDR2 sequences are GTSNPN and SVGIG (reference sequence). The CDR3 has 11 residues. The CDR3 DNA sequence: TGTGCCTGGAGTCCGAGAGAGACCCAGTACTTC. Translating gives CAWSPRETQYF. Full variable domain (missing parts from reference TRBV30 and TRBJ2-5): SQTIHQWPATLVQPVGSPLSLECTVEGTSNPNLYWYRQAAGRGLQLLFYSVGIGQISSEVPQNLSASRPQDRQFILSSKKLLLSDSGFYLCAWSPRETQYFGPGTRLLVL.

The chain uses TRBV30 and TRBJ1-2; no clear D. The CDR3 extends over 11 amino acids. Germline V gene data show CDR1 as GTSNPN and CDR2 as SVGIG (reference sequence). The V end was cut by 8 bases, the J end by 4 bases, with 11 bases between. The DNA for the CDR3 is TGTGCCGAAGGCAAAAGCTATGGCTACACCTTC. As protein: CAEGKSYGYTF.

V usage is TRBV6-5 and J usage is TRBJ2-6, with 8 bases lining up with TRBD1. This CDR3 spans 13 amino acids. Unmatched junction bases numbered 4, after V lost 6 bases and J lost 9 bases. Germline values: CDR1 MNHEY, CDR2 SVGAGI. Here the CDR3 reads CASRGQAINVLTF. The CDR3 DNA is TGTGCCAGCAGGGGACAGGCGATCAACGTCCTGACTTTC.

The chain is built from TRBV30 and TRBJ2-3; 9 bases line up with TRBD1. The CDR3 has 15 amino acids. V shed 2 bases, J shed 0 bases, and the junction held 3 bases outside the gene matches. Germline V gives CDR1 GTSNPN, CDR2 SVGIG (reference sequence). CDR3 sequence: CAWSTGGFSTDTQYF. The CDR3 nucleotides read TGTGCCTGGAGTACAGGGGGCTTCAGCACAGATACGCAGTATTTT.

The J gene is TRBJ1-1, the V gene TRBV30; tentative D call: TRBD1 (5 bases). Trimming removed 1 base from V and 0 bases from J, with 15 bases in between. CDR1 GTSNPN and CDR2 SVGIG come from the germline V gene (reference sequence). This CDR3 contains 16 residues. The chain's CDR3 is CAWSAVGTQMNTEAFF. DNA for the CDR3: TGTGCCTGGAGTGCTGTGGGGACCCAAATGAACACTGAAGCTTTCTTT.

This clone was recorded a few times. The CDR3 protein is CASSRGGVDEQYF. CDR3 DNA: TGTGCCAGCTCCCGAGGGGGGGTGGACGAGCAGTACTTC. The chain couples TRBV27 to TRBJ2-7, with TRBD2 as a possible D gene (7 bases). CDR1 is MNHEY and CDR2 is SMNVEV in the germline V gene (reference sequence). The CDR3 length is 13 residues. Deletions cut 8 bases from V and 5 bases from J, with 16 bases between.

The chain links TRBV2 to TRBJ1-5; D uncertain. This CDR3 is 13 amino acids long. The V and J ends lost 7 bases and 4 bases respectively, with 11 bases between them. Per germline, CDR1 SNHLY and CDR2 FYNNEI. The CDR3: CASTTMTNQPQHF. CDR3 DNA: TGTGCCAGCACAACCATGACGAATCAGCCCCAGCATTTT.

In its sample, this clone was seen a few times. The CDR3 coding sequence is TGTGCCAGCAGTGGGACAGGACGACTAATCAAGGCTAATGAAAAACTGTTTTTT. Translated, it gives CASSGTGRLIKANEKLFF. This rearrangement joins TRBV6-1 to TRBJ1-4, with 7 bases matching TRBD1. Trimming cost V 4 bases and J 3 bases; bases outside gene matches: 14. This CDR3 comprises 18 residues. Per the germline V gene, CDR1 is MNHNS and CDR2 is SASEGT.

The J gene is TRBJ2-5, the V gene TRBV7-9; 7 positions agree with TRBD1. This CDR3 comprises 14 residues. Germline values: CDR1 SEHNR, CDR2 FQNEAQ (reference sequence). V was pared by 5 bases and J by 5 bases, with 8 bases of the junction left unmatched. Here the CDR3 reads CASSRTGVWETQYF. CDR3 DNA: TGTGCCAGCAGCAGAACAGGGGTTTGGGAGACCCAGTACTTC.

The chain links TRBV7-2 to TRBJ1-2; no reliable D call. The CDR3 runs to 12 residues. V lost 5 bases and J 4 bases, leaving 8 bases between the germline ends. The V gene's germline CDR1 is SGHTA and CDR2 FQGNSA. CDR3 DNA: TGTGCCAGCAGCACCGTAGGCTATGGCTACACCTTC. Protein product: CASSTVGYGYTF. The full variable domain, its missing parts supplied by reference TRBV7-2 and TRBJ1-2, is GAGVSQSPSNKVTEKGKDVELRCDPISGHTALYWYRQSLGQGLEFLIYFQGNSAPDKSGLPSDRFSAERTGGSVSTLTIQRTQQEDSAVYLCASSTVGYGYTFGSGTRLTVV.

V usage is TRBV2 and J usage is TRBJ2-7; 7 bases line up with TRBD2. Germline V gives CDR1 SNHLY, CDR2 FYNNEI. CDR3 size: 13 residues. After removal of 5 bases from V and 7 bases from J, the junction contained 8 bases not matched to a gene. The CDR3 DNA reads as TGTGCCAGCAGTCACGGAGTGGGGGGGGAGCAGTACTTC. Its translation is CASSHGVGGEQYF.

V gene TRBV16 combines with J gene TRBJ2-7; 8 bases agree with TRBD1. Trimming cost V 4 bases and J 2 bases; bases outside gene matches: 1. Germline V lookup: CDR1 KGHSY, CDR2 FQNENV. The CDR3 has 13 residues. CDR3 nucleotide sequence: TGTGCCAGCAGCCCAGGGGGCACCTACGAGCAGTACGTC. As protein: CASSPGGTYEQYV.